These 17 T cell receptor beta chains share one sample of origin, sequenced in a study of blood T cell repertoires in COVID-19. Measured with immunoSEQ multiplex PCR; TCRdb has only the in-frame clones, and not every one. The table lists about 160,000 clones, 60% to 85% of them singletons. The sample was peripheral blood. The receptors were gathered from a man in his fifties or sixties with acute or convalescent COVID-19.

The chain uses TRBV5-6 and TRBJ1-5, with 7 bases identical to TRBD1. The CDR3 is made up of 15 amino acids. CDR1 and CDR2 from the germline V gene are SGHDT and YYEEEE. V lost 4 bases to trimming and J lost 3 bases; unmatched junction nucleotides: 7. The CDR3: CASSVSGTVNQPQHF. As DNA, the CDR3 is TGTGCCAGCAGCGTCTCCGGGACAGTCAATCAGCCCCAGCATTTT.

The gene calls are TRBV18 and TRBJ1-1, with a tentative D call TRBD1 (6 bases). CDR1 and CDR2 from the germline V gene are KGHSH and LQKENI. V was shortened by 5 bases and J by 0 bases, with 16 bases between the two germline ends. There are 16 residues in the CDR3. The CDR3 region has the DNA TGTGCCAGCTCATCGGACAGCCAGAACATGAACACTGAAGCTTTCTTT. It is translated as CASSSDSQNMNTEAFF. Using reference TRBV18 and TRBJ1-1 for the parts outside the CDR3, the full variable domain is NAGVMQNPRHLVRRRGQEARLRCSPMKGHSHVYWYRQLPEEGLKFMVYLQKENIIDESGMPKERFSAEFPKEGPSILRIQQVVRGDSAAYFCASSSDSQNMNTEAFFGQGTRLTVV.

The CDR3 coding sequence is TGTGCCAGCAGCTTGCGCGGGGGCCCTTCCTACAATGAGCAGTTCTTC. Translation: CASSLRGGPSYNEQFF. The chain joins TRBV5-4 to TRBJ2-1; tentative D call: TRBD2 (7 bases). Germline lookup yields CDR1 SGHNT and CDR2 YYREEE (reference sequence). V lost 1 base and J 1 base, leaving 12 bases between the germline ends. The CDR3 extends over 16 amino acids.

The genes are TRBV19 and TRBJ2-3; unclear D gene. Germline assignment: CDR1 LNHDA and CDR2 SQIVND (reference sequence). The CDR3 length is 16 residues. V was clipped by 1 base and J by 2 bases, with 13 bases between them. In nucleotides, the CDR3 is TGTGCCAGTAGTATAGTACCCAGGTCGTACACAGATACGCAGTATTTT. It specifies CASSIVPRSYTDTQYF. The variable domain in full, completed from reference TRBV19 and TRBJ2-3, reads DGGITQSPKYLFRKEGQNVTLSCEQNLNHDAMYWYRQDPGQGLRLIYYSQIVNDFQKGDIAEGYSVSREKKESFPLTVTSAQKNPTAFYLCASSIVPRSYTDTQYFGPGTRLTVL.

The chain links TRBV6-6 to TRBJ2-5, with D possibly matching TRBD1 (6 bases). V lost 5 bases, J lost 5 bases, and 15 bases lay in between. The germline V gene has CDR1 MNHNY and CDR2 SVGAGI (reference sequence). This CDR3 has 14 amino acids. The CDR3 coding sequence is TGTGCCAGCAGTAGGCCACAGGGTACGGAGACCCAGTACTTC. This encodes CASSRPQGTETQYF.

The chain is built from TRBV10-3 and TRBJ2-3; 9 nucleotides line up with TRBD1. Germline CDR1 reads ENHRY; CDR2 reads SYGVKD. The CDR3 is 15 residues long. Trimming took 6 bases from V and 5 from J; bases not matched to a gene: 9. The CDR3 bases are TGTGCCATCAGCGTATCCGGGACAGGGTTAGATACGCAGTATTTT. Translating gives CAISVSGTGLDTQYF.

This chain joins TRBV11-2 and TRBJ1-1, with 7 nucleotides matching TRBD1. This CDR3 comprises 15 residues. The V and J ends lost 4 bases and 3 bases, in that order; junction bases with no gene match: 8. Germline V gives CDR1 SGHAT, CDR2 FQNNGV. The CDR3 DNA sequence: TGTGCCAGCAGCTCGGGAACGGGACAGTACACTGAAGCTTTCTTT. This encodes CASSSGTGQYTEAFF.

The CDR3 bases are TGTGCCAGCAGTTTCCGGGACACCACTAATGAAAAACTGTTTTTT. This sequence encodes CASSFRDTTNEKLFF. This sequence joins TRBV6-5 and TRBJ1-4; a weak D match, TRBD1 (6 bases). CDR3 size: 15 residues. CDR1 and CDR2 from the germline V gene are MNHEY and SVGAGI. The germline V and J ends were trimmed by 4 bases and 2 bases, with 11 bases remaining between them.

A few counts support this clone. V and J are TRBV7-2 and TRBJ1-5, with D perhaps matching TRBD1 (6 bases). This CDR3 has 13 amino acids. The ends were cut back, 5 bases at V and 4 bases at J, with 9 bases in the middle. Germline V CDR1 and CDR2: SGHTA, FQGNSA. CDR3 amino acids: CASSLTGNQPQHF. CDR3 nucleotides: TGTGCCAGCAGCCTGACAGGAAATCAGCCCCAGCATTTT.

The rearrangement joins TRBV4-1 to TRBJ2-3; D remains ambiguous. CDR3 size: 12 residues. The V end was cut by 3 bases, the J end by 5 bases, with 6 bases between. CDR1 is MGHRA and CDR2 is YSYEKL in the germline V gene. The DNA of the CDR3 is TGCGCCAGCAGCCATACCGGAGATACGCAGTATTTT. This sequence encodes CASSHTGDTQYF.

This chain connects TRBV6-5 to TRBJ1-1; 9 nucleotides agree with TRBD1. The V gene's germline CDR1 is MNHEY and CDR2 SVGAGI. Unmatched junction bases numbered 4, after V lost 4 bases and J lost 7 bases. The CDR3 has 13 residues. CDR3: CASSSNRGREAFF. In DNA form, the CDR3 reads TGTGCCAGCAGTTCAAACAGGGGGCGTGAAGCTTTCTTT.

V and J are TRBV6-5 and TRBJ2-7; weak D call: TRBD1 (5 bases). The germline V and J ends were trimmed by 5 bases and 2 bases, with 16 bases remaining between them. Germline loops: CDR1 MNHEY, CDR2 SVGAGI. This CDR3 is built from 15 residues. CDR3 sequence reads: CASSRDPQGTYEQYF. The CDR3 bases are TGTGCCAGCAGTCGTGACCCCCAGGGAACCTACGAGCAGTACTTC.

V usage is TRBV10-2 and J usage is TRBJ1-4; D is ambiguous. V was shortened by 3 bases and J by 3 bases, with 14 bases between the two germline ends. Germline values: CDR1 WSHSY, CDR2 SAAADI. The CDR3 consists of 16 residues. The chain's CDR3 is CASSDRRTSSNEKLFF. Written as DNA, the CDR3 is TGCGCCAGCAGTGACAGGAGAACTAGCTCTAATGAAAAACTGTTTTTT.

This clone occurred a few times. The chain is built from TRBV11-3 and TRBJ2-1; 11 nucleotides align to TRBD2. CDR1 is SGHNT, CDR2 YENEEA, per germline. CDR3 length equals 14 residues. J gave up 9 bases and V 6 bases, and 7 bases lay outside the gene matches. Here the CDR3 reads CASSFSGGAGEQFF. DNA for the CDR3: TGTGCCAGCAGTTTTAGCGGGGGGGCAGGTGAGCAGTTCTTC.

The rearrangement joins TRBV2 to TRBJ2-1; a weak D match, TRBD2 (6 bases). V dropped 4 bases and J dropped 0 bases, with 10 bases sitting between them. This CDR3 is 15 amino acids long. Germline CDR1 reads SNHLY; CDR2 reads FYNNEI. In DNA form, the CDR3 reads TGTGCCAGCAGTGGGCGGAGGGGCTCCTACAATGAGCAGTTCTTC. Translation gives CASSGRRGSYNEQFF.

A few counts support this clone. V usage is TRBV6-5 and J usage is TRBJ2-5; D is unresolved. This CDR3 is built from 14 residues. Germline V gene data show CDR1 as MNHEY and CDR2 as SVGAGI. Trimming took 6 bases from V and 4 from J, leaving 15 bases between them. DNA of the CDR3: TGTGCCAGCAGGTCTGACTCGCCGCGAGAGACCCAGTACTTC. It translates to CASRSDSPRETQYF.

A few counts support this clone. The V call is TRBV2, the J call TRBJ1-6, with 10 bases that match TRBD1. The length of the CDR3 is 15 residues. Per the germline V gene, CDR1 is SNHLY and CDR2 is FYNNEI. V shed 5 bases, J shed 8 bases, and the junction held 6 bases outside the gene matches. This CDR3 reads CASSLRQGADSPLHF. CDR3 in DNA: TGTGCCAGCAGTCTCAGACAGGGGGCAGATTCACCCCTCCACTTT.